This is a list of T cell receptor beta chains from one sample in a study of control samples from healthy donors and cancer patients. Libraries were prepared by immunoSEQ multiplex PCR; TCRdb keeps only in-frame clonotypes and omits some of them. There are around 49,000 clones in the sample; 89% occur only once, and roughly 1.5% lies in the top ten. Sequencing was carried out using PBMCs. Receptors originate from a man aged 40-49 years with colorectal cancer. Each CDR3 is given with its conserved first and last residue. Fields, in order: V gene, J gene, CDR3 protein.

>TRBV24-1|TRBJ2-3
CATSEPGTGRTDTQYF
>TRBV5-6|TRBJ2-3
CASSLAEGVGDTQYF
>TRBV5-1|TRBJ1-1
CASSLFDGNLVAFF
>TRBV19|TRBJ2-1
CASRAYNEQFF
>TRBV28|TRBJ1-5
CASSLTGHQPQHF
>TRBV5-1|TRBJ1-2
CASSLGQGDGYTF
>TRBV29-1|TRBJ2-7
CSVEGSLSSGRSYEQYF
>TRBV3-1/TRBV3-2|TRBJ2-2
CASSQAGSSTGELFF
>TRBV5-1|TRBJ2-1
CASSEGANEQFF
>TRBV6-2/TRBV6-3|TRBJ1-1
CASSYSDSTGTEAFF
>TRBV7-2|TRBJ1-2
CASSLVGGDYGYTF
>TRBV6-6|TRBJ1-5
CASRTTGTASQPQHF
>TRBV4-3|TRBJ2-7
CASSQDDWAYEQYF
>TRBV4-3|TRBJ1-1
CASSQDRDTLYMNTEAFF
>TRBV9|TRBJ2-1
CASSVESGSMNEQFF
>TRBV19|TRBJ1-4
CASIGTDATNEKLFF
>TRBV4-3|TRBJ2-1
CASSPGASGWFHEQFF
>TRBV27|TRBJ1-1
CASSPSGVGGEAFF
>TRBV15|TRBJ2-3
CATSRARGTDTQYF
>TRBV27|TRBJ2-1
CASSRFDEQFF
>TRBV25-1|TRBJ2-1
CASRERGVYNEQFF
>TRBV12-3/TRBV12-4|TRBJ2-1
CASSLRRNEQFF
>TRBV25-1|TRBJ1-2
CASSESPGQGGYGYTF
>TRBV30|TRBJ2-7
CAWQKSYEQYF
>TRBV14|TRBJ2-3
CASSPLVKDTQYF
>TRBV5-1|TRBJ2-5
CASSLAGGLQETQYF
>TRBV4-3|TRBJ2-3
CASSQDPPSGRFTDTQYF
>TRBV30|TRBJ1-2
CAWSIEVGSGGYTF
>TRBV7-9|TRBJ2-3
CASSRIGQGTNTDTQYF
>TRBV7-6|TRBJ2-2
CASSFSGFNTGELFF
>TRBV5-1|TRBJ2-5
CASSLGNSGMEETQYF
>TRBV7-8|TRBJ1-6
CASSLKRWQGDSPLHF
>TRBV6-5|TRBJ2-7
CASSYSDRGYEQYF
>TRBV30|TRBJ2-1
CAWRGARGLRSYNEQFF
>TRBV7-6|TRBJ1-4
CASSPDPGEKLFF
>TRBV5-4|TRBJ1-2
CASSLSFVETF
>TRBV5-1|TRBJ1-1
CASSIQPGQISNTEAFF
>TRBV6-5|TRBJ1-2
CASSPDHYGYTF
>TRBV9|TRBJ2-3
CASSVGQGDTDTQYF
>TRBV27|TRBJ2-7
CASSPEQGLLGEQYF
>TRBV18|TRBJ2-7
CASSPPRGNRGSYEQYF
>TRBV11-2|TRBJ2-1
CASSVGTNNEQFF
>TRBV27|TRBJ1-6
CASSLPLLGTGGNSPLHF
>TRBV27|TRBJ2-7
CASSFGTTYEQYF
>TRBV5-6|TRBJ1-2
CASSLDGGAGGYTF
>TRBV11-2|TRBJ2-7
CASSLGPALNEQYF
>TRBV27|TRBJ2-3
CASSPLAGASTDTQYF
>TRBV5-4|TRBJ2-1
CASSFLIRGGSTGYNEQFF
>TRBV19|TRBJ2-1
CASIETGTSGRAVEQFF
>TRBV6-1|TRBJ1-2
CASRERSGTRRNGYTF
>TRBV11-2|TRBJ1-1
CASSRAVLASRNTEAFF
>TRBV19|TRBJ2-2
CASSIPGEGRITGELFF
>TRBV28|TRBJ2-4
CASLAVAKNIQYF
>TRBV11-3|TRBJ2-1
CASSHRGTGGAYNEQFF